The 3 T cell receptor beta chains given below trace back to one sample, sequenced in a study of shared clonotypes between healthy human individuals. Measured with immunoSEQ multiplex PCR; TCRdb has only the in-frame clones, and not every one. The table shows over a million clones, with approximately 76% occurring only once. The specimen sequenced was memory CD4+ T cells sorted from blood. Noted subset: CD45RA-negative fraction. All receptors come from a man between 18 and 29 years old in good health.

This chain connects TRBV28 to TRBJ2-7, with 10 positions matching TRBD1. The CDR3 has 17 amino acids. Germline V gives CDR1 MDHEN, CDR2 SYDVKM. Trimming took 0 bases from V and 2 from J; bases not matched to a gene: 7. CDR3 loop: CASSLWAKGQGTYEQYF. The CDR3 DNA follows: TGTGCCAGCAGTTTATGGGCGAAGGGACAGGGGACCTACGAGCAGTACTTC.

This chain joins TRBV27 and TRBJ1-5; TRBD1 matches at 10 bases. V lost 6 bases to trimming and J lost 0 bases; unmatched junction nucleotides: 5. The CDR3 length is 16 residues. Germline-derived CDR1 and CDR2 are MNHEY and SMNVEV (reference sequence). The CDR3 here is CASRTGGLYSNQPQHF. CDR3 DNA sequence: TGTGCCAGCAGGACAGGGGGCCTTTATAGCAATCAGCCCCAGCATTTT.

V and J are TRBV27 and TRBJ2-5, with 8 bases that match TRBD1. CDR1 is MNHEY, CDR2 SMNVEV, per germline (reference sequence). The trim removed 8 bases at V and 1 base at J, leaving 6 bases unmatched. CDR3 length: 14 amino acids. The CDR3 spells CASGYGQGQETQYF. The DNA for the CDR3 is TGTGCCAGCGGCTACGGACAGGGCCAAGAGACCCAGTACTTC.